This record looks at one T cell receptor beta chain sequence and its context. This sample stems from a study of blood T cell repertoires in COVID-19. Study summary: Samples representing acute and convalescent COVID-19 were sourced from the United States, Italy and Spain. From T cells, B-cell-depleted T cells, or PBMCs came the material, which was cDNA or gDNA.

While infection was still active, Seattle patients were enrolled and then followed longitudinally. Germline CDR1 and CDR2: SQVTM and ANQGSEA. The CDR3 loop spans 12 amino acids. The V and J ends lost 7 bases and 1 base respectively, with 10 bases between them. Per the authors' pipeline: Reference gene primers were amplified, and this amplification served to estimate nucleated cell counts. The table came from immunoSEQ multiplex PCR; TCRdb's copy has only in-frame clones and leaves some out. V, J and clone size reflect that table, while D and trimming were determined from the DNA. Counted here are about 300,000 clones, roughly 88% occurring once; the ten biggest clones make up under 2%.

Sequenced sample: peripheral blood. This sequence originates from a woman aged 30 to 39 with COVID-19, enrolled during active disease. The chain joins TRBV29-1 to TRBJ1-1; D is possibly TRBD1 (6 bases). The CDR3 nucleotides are TGCAGCGGCCAGACAGGGAACACTGAAGCTTTCTTT. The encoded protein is CSGQTGNTEAFF.